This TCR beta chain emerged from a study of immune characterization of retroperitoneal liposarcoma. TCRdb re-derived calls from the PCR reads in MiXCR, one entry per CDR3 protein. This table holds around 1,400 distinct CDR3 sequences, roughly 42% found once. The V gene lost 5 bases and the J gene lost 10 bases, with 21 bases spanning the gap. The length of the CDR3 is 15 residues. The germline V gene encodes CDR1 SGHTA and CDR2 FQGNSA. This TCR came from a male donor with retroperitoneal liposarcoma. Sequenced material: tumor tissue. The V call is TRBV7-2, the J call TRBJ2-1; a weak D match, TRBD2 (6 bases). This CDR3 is CASSPRGKGADEQFF. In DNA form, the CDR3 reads TGTGCCAGCAGCCCCCGCGGGAAGGGCGCCGACGAGCAGTTCTTC.